This TCR beta chain was sequenced in a study of persistence of HIV-infected CD4 T cells. Germline CDR1 is LGHDT and CDR2 is YNNKEL (reference sequence). CDR3 length: 14 residues. Deletions cut 1 base from V and 11 bases from J, with 17 bases between. The stimulus was an HIV-1 Gag 15-mer peptide pool, approximately 0.93 ug/peptide/mL. CD40L-negative CD69-negative CD45RO-high memory CD4+ T cells were sorted as populations depleted of antigen-responding cells. Adults with HIV-1 started suppressive ART while chronically infected. Inclusion required CMV-positive serology and CD4+ counts above 400 cells/uL. The study, taken as a whole, reports: TCR analyses could not target the rare provirus-carrying CMV-responding cells.

The libraries were made with immunoSEQ version 4 in survey mode. Each sample used up to 1 ug genomic DNA diluted to about 10 ng/uL. Assay: immunoSEQ multiplex PCR; the TCRdb copy retains only in-frame clones and omits some. The repertoire holds about 40,000 clones, with more than 75% as singletons. With respect to this clone: The antigen is undetermined.

The sequenced sample was CD4+ T cells sorted from PBMCs after approximately 18-hour stimulation, obtained from a patient who received antiretroviral therapy. The TCR originated in an adult man with HIV who was CMV-seropositive. The V gene is TRBV3-1 (or the pseudogene TRBV3-2), the J gene TRBJ1-1; D remains unclear. CDR3 amino acids: CASSQGTGSPGAFF. The CDR3 bases are TGTGCCAGCAGCCAAGGGACCGGGTCCCCTGGGGCTTTCTTT.